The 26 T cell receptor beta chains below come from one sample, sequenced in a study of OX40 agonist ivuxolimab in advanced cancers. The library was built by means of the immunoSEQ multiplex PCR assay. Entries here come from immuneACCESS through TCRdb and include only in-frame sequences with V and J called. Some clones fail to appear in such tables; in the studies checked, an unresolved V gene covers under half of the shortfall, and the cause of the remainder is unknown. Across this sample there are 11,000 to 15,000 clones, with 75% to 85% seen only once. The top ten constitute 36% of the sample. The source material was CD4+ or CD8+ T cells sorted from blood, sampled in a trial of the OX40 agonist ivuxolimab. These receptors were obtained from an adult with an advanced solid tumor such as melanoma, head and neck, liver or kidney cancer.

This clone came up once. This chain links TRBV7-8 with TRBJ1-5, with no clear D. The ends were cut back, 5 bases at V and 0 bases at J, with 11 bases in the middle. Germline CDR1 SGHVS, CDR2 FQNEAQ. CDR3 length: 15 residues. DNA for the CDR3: TGTGCCAGCAGCCCGGGAGGTTATAGCAATCAGCCCCAGCATTTT. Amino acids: CASSPGGYSNQPQHF.

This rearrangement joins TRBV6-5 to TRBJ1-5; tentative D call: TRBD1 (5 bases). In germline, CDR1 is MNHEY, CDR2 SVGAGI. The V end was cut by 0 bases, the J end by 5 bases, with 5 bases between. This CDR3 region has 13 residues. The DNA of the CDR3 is TGTGCCAGCAGTTACTCGGGGGATCAGCCCCAGCATTTT. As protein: CASSYSGDQPQHF.

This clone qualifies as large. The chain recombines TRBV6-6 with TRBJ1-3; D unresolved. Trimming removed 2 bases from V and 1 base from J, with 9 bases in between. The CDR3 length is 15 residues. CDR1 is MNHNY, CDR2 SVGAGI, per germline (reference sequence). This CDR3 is CASSYGYGSGNTIYF. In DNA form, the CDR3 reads TGTGCCAGCAGTTACGGGTATGGGTCTGGAAACACCATATATTTT.

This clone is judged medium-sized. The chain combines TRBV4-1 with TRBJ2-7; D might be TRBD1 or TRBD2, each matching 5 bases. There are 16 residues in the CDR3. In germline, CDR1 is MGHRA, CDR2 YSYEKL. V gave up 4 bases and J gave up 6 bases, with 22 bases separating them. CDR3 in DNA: TGCGCCAGCAGCCCAGGGCCAGGAGGCTCAGAGGTCGAGCAGTACTTC. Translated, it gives CASSPGPGGSEVEQYF.

In DNA, the CDR3 is TGTGCCAGCATTGAGGGAAGAGCCTACAATGAGCAGTTCTTC. This gives the protein CASIEGRAYNEQFF. The V and J genes are TRBV11-1 and TRBJ2-1; possibly TRBD2 for D (5 bases). Per the germline V gene, CDR1 is SGHAT and CDR2 is FQDESV (reference sequence). Trimming took off 7 bases at V and 2 bases at J, with 12 bases between the two ends. This CDR3 has 14 amino acids.

CDR3 protein: CASSIGGVNTEAFF. The CDR3 DNA reads as TGTGCCAGTAGTATAGGGGGGGTGAACACTGAAGCTTTCTTT. The chain has TRBV19 and TRBJ1-1; D perhaps matches TRBD1 (5 bases). The ends were cut back, 1 base at V and 0 bases at J, with 6 bases in the middle. CDR3 length: 14 amino acids. Germline V gene data show CDR1 as LNHDA and CDR2 as SQIVND (reference sequence).

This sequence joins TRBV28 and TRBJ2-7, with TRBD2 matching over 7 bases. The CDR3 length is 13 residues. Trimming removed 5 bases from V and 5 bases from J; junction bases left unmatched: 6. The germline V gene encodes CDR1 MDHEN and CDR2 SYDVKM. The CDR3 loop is CASSLPGRDEQYF. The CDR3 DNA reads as TGTGCCAGCAGTCTCCCAGGGAGGGACGAGCAGTACTTC.

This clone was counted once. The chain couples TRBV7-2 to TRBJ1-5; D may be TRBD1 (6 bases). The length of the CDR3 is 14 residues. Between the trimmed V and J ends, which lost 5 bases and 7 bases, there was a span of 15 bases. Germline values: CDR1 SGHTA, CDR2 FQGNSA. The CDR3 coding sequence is TGTGCCAGCAGCCCTGGGACATCGGGACAGCCCCAGCATTTT. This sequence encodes CASSPGTSGQPQHF.

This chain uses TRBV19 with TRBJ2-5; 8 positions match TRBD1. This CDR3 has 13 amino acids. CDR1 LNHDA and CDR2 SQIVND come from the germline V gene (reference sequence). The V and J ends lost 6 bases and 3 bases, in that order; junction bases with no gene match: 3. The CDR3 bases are TGTGCCAGTAGCGAACAGGGGGAAGAGACCCAGTACTTC. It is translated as CASSEQGEETQYF.

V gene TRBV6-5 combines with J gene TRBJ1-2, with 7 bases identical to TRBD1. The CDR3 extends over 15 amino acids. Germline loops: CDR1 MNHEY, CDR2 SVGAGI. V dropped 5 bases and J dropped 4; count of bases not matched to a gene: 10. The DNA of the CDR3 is TGTGCCAGCAGTAAACAGACAGGGTCTGCCTATGGCTACACCTTC. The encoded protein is CASSKQTGSAYGYTF.

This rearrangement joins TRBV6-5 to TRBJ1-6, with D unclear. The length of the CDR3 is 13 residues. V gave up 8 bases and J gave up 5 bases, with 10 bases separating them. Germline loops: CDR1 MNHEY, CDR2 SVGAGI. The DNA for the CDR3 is TGTGCCAGCCAACAACTGGATAATTCACCCCTCCACTTT. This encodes CASQQLDNSPLHF.

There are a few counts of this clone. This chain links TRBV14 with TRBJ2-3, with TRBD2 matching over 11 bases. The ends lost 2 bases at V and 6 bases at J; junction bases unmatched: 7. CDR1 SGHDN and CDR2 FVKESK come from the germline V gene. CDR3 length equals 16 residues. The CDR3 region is CASSQTTSGGADTQYF. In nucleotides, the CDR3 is TGTGCCAGCAGCCAAACCACTAGCGGGGGAGCGGATACGCAGTATTTT. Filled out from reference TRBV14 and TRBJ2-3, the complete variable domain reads EAGVTQFPSHSVIEKGQTVTLRCDPISGHDNLYWYRRVMGKEIKFLLHFVKESKQDESGMPNNRFLAERTGGTYSTLKVQPAELEDSGVYFCASSQTTSGGADTQYFGPGTRLTVL.

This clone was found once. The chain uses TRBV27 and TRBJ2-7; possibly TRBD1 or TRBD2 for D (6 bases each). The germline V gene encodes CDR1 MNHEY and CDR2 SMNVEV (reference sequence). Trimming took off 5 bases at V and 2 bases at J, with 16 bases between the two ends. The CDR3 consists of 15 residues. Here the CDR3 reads CASSPVGGGTYEQYF. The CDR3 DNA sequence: TGTGCCAGCAGTCCAGTGGGGGGCGGGACCTACGAGCAGTACTTC.

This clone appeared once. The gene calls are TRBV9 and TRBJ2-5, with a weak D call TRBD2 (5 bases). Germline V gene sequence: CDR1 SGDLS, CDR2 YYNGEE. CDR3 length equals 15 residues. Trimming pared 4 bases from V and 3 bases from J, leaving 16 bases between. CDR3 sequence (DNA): TGTGCCAGCAGCCCTGAGGGATGGACCAAAGAGACCCAGTACTTC. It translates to CASSPEGWTKETQYF.

The CDR3 loop is CATSRVGTTTDTQYF. CDR3 sequence (DNA): TGTGCCACCAGCAGAGTTGGGACCACAACAGATACGCAGTATTTT. The chain couples TRBV15 to TRBJ2-3; D tentatively fits TRBD1 or TRBD2 (5 bases each). V was trimmed by 1 base and J by 3 bases, leaving 11 bases between them. The germline gives CDR1 LNHNV, CDR2 YYDKDF (reference sequence). This CDR3 has 15 amino acids.

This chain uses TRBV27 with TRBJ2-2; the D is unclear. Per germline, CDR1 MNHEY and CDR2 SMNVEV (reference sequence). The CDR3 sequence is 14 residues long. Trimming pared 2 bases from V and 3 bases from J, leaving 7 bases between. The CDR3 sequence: CASSLIQYTGELFF. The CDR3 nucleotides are TGTGCCAGCAGTTTAATACAGTACACCGGGGAGCTGTTTTTT.

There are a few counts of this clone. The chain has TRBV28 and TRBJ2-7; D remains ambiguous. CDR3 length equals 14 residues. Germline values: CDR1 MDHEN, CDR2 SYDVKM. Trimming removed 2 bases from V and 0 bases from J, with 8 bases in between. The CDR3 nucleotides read TGTGCCAGCAGTTTACTCGATAGCTCCTACGAGCAGTACTTC. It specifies CASSLLDSSYEQYF.

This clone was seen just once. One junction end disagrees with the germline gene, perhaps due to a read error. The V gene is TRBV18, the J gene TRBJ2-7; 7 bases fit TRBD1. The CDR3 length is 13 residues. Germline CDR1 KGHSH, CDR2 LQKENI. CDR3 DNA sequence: TGTACCAGCTCACCCCCGGGACAGCACGAGCAGTACTTC. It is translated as CTSSPPGQHEQYF.

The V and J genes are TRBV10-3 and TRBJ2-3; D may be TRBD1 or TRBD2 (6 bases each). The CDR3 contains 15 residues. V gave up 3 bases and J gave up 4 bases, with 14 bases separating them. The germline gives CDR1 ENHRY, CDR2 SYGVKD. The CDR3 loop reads CAISDSGGPADTQYF. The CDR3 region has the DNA TGTGCCATCAGTGATAGTGGGGGGCCGGCAGATACGCAGTATTTT.

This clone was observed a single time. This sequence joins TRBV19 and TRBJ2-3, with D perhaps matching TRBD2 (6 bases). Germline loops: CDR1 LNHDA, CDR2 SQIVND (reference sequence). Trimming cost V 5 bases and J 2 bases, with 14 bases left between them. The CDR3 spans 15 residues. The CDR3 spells CASSLRGSYTDTQYF. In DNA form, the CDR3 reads TGTGCCAGTAGTCTCCGGGGGAGCTACACAGATACGCAGTATTTT.

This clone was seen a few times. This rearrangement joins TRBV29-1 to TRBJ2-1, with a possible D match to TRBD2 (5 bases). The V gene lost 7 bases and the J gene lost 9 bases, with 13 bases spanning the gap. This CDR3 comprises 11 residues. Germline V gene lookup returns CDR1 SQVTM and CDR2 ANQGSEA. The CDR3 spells CSAGGGSEQFF. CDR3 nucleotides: TGCAGCGCCGGAGGCGGGTCTGAGCAGTTCTTC.

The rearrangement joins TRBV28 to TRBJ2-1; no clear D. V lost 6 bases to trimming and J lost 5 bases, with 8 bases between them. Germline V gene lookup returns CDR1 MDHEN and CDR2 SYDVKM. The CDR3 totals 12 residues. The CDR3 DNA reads TGTGCCAGCAGCCTCACTAACAATGAGCAGTTCTTC. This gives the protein CASSLTNNEQFF.

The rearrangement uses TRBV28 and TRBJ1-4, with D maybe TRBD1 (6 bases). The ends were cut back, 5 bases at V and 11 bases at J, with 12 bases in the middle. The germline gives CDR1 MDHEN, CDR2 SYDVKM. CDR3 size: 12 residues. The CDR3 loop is CASSPPRGKLFF. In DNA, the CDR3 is TGTGCCAGCAGTCCTCCGAGGGGGAAACTGTTTTTT.

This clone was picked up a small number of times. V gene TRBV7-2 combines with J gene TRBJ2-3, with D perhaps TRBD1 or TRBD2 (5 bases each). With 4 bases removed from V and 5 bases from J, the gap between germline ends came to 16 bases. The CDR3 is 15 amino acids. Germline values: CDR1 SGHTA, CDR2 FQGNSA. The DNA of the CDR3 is TGTGCCAGCAGCTCCGTTGGGGCCCGGGGAGATACGCAGTATTTT. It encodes CASSSVGARGDTQYF.

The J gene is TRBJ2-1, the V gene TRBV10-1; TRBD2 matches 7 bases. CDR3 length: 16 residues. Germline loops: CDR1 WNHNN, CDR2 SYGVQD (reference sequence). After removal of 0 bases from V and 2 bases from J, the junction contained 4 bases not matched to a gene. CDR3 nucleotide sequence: TGCGCCAGCAGTGAGTCAACGGGAGGACCCTACAATGAGCAGTTCTTC. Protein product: CASSESTGGPYNEQFF.

The chain's CDR3 is CASSGPEAQYF. The CDR3 DNA sequence: TGTGCCAGCAGTGGGCCGGAAGCGCAGTATTTT. This rearrangement joins TRBV9 to TRBJ2-3; D not resolved. Deletions cut 5 bases from V and 10 bases from J, with 11 bases between. Germline-derived CDR1 and CDR2 are SGDLS and YYNGEE. The CDR3 contains 11 residues.